This TCR beta chain is drawn from a study of T-cell memory formation after mild COVID-19. Study-level findings and limits: Clones contracting day 15 to 85 were balanced CD4/CD8; later expanders leaned CD4+. Specificity for SARS-CoV-2 was not confirmed among the second-wave clones peaking on day 37.

CDR1 is SGHVS and CDR2 is FNYEAQ in the germline V gene. Trimming removed 2 bases from V and 10 bases from J, with 12 bases in between. The CDR3 extends over 12 amino acids. 5'RACE with constant-segment primers built TCRalpha and TCRbeta cDNA libraries with UMIs. One entry per CDR3 protein, called by TCRdb with MiXCR from the 5' RACE reads. The data hold 400,000 or so distinct CDR3 sequences, with over 15% observed a single time. Turning to this clonotype: Antigen: not known.

V gene TRBV7-6 combines with J gene TRBJ2-7; D possibly matches TRBD1 or TRBD2 (5 bases each). The sequencing input was PBMCs or a T cell subset sorted from them (not recorded which). This clonotype was obtained from an adult woman who had mild COVID-19 (a few samples of this study predate the infection). Cell type and time point are not known. CDR3 coding DNA: TGTGCCAGCAGCTTACAGGGAGCAGGCCAGTACTTC. It codes for CASSLQGAGQYF.